The present T cell receptor (beta chain) was sequenced within a study of T cell responses to AZD1222 COVID-19 vaccine (dated by TCRdb to the early 2020s). Background on the whole study: TCR sequencing covered some 250 trial participants: 207 given two doses of AZD1222 and 26 given two doses of MenACWY control vaccine. Trial participants were enrolled by age into subgroups of 18-55, 56-69 and 70-plus years, and 148, 28 and 57 TCR-sequenced participants, respectively, were included in these subgroups.

Comments on this clone: The target of this receptor is not known. Base-call qualities are not available, and no considerably larger clone is one nucleotide away.

The sample's time point label, in plain terms: about 28 days (+/-7) after the second vaccine dose. Because spike-specific TCR depth and breadth did not differ between the two schedules, AZD1222 recipients who got a second dose at roughly 4 weeks were pooled with those who got a second dose at roughly 12 weeks. Samples from vaccinated people were obtained from the UK trials COV001 and COV002, which included a single-blind randomized controlled phase 2/3 trial of AZD1222 (ChAdOx1 nCoV-19) in healthy adults. For TCRbeta chain sequencing, PBMC samples from trial participants were taken at day 0 and at day 28 after the second dose. The CDR3 regions of human TCRbeta chains were analyzed by immunosequencing. The authors processed their data as follows. TCRs in the repertoires were compared against a reference library of SARS-CoV-2-specific TCRs that had been generated with the MIRA antigen-specificity platform. Breadth meant the fraction of unique TCRs that were SARS-CoV-2-associated, whereas depth meant the fraction of total T cells that were SARS-CoV-2-associated. Each spike-specific TCR was assigned to its reactive spike region and to a CD4 or CD8 class using the MIRA data. Log10-transformed breadth and depth values were compared by one-way ANOVA with Sidak's multiple comparisons tests. What TCRdb holds here is the immuneACCESS table cut down to in-frame rearrangements. Part of the clones is not present; checked against another copy, under half of the missing clones reflect an unresolved V gene, and the others are unexplained. V, J and clone size were drawn from that table, and D and trimming were deduced from the DNA. For this sample the table gives just under 150,000 clones, of which 89% were detected only once. The ten biggest clones cover around 1.5% of the sample.

Study-wide findings and limitations: Vaccine-associated CD4 TCRs spanned the whole spike protein, with dominant responses in regions 160-218 and 743-854. Most participants were white British and females outnumbered males, and the authors suggested that clonal diversity may have been underestimated. Reportedly, close to half of the unique spike-specific TCRs recognized epitopes lying outside the regions that are mutated in the B.1.351 and B.1.1.7 variants. The 56-69-year group was small, and its depth increase did not reach significance, likely because of low power. Because no day 14 peak-response samples were available, the repertoires could be characterized only after the peak T cell response. After two AZD1222 doses, both the breadth and the depth of spike-specific TCRs were significantly higher than at day 0 and than in MenACWY recipients. Conclusions about previously exposed vaccinees were limited because only six AZD1222 recipients were SARS-CoV-2 seropositive at baseline.

The CDR3, from cysteine to phenylalanine, totals 14 residues. Solely the CDR3 DNA is kept, with 42 bases framed from the first base. Cut back by 5 bases and 6 bases, the V and J ends lie 13 bases apart. CDR1 and CDR2 are drawn from the germline V gene: SGHTA, FQGTGA. The clonotype comes from an adult who received the AZD1222 COVID-19 vaccine. The V and J segments used are TRBV7-3 and TRBJ2-2, with no reliable assignment of the D segment. The material was peripheral blood, obtained 28 days after the second AZD1222 dose. The CDR3 in this case is CASSLSWRPGELFF. Here is the DNA: TGTGCCAGCAGCCTTTCTTGGCGCCCCGGGGAGCTGTTTTTT.